Listed below are T cell receptor beta chains from one sample, sequenced in a study of blood T cell repertoires in COVID-19. Profiling relied on immunoSEQ multiplex PCR, and the TCRdb table lists in-frame clones only, not all of them. The sample lists 85,000 to 100,000 clones, approximately 88% occurring once. Sequences were obtained from peripheral blood. The receptors derive from a woman aged 55-70 years with acute or convalescent COVID-19. Each CDR3 is given with its conserved first and last residue. The D gene is left open where the match is weak. Rows may omit the clone size; those that give it use once, few, many or a size class.

v_gene: TRBV2; d_gene: TRBD1; len: 13; abundance: .; j_gene: TRBJ1-2; CDR3nt: TGTGCCAGCAGGGCGGGACAGGTATTTGGCTACACCTTC; CDR3aa: CASRAGQVFGYTF
v_gene: TRBV10-3; d_gene: .; len: 15; abundance: .; j_gene: TRBJ1-5; CDR3nt: TGTGCCATCAATATGAAGAGGGCCGAAAATCAGCCCCAGCATTTT; CDR3aa: CAINMKRAENQPQHF
v_gene: TRBV7-2; d_gene: .; len: 15; abundance: .; j_gene: TRBJ2-2; CDR3nt: TGTGCCAGCAGCCCCCGACTGGCGAACACCGGGGAGCTGTTTTTT; CDR3aa: CASSPRLANTGELFF
v_gene: TRBV6-5; d_gene: .; len: 15; abundance: .; j_gene: TRBJ1-2; CDR3nt: TGTGCCAGCAGCCGAACAGTTCGGGGAGGAGGTGGCTACACCTTC; CDR3aa: CASSRTVRGGGGYTF
v_gene: TRBV11-3; d_gene: TRBD2; len: 13; abundance: .; j_gene: TRBJ2-5; CDR3nt: TGTGCCAGCAGCCTCGGGGAGGGAGAGACCCAGTACTTC; CDR3aa: CASSLGEGETQYF
v_gene: TRBV7-8; d_gene: TRBD2; len: 15; abundance: .; j_gene: TRBJ2-7; CDR3nt: TGTGCCAGCAGCCTCTCCGGCGGGGGCTCCTACGAGCAGTACTTC; CDR3aa: CASSLSGGGSYEQYF
v_gene: TRBV18; d_gene: .; len: 13; abundance: once; j_gene: TRBJ2-7; CDR3nt: TGTGCCAGCTCACCAGTGTCTACCTACGAGCAGTACTTC; CDR3aa: CASSPVSTYEQYF
v_gene: TRBV5-4; d_gene: TRBD2; len: 16; abundance: .; j_gene: TRBJ2-7; CDR3nt: TGTGCCAGCAGCCCAAGTAGGACTAGCGGTAACTACGAGCAGTACTTC; CDR3aa: CASSPSRTSGNYEQYF
v_gene: TRBV19; d_gene: .; len: 13; abundance: .; j_gene: TRBJ1-2; CDR3nt: TGTGCCAGTAGTATCAAGCTTAACTATGGCTACACCTTC; CDR3aa: CASSIKLNYGYTF
v_gene: TRBV5-1; d_gene: TRBD1; len: 16; abundance: .; j_gene: TRBJ2-3; CDR3nt: TGCGCCAGCAGCTTGGCCTTGGACAGGGACACAGATACGCAGTATTTT; CDR3aa: CASSLALDRDTDTQYF
v_gene: TRBV7-2; d_gene: .; len: 17; abundance: .; j_gene: TRBJ1-6; CDR3nt: TGTGCCAGCAGCCCGCTCAGTTTATGGGAGTGGGATTCACCCCTCCACTTT; CDR3aa: CASSPLSLWEWDSPLHF
v_gene: TRBV7-9; d_gene: .; len: 15; abundance: .; j_gene: TRBJ2-5; CDR3nt: TGTGCCAGCAGCAACCACCGGGCTCCGGGGGAGACCCAGTACTTC; CDR3aa: CASSNHRAPGETQYF
v_gene: TRBV5-8; d_gene: .; len: 16; abundance: .; j_gene: TRBJ1-2; CDR3nt: TGTGCCAGCAGCTTGGAACTGGGCCTAAACCCCTATGGCTACACCTTC; CDR3aa: CASSLELGLNPYGYTF
v_gene: TRBV7-3; d_gene: TRBD1; len: 14; abundance: .; j_gene: TRBJ1-1; CDR3nt: TGTGCCAGCAGCAAGGACAGGGGGCTCACTGAAGCTTTCTTT; CDR3aa: CASSKDRGLTEAFF
v_gene: TRBV19; d_gene: .; len: 16; abundance: .; j_gene: TRBJ2-2; CDR3nt: TGTGCCAGTAGTATGAGGGGGACCAAAAACACCGGGGAGCTGTTTTTT; CDR3aa: CASSMRGTKNTGELFF
v_gene: TRBV10-1; d_gene: TRBD1; len: 14; abundance: .; j_gene: TRBJ2-7; CDR3nt: TGCGCCAGCAGTCAGAAGTGCGACAGGGTGGCGCAGTACTTC; CDR3aa: CASSQKCDRVAQYF
v_gene: TRBV7-2; d_gene: .; len: 16; abundance: .; j_gene: TRBJ1-2; CDR3nt: TGTGCCAGCAGCTTAGCGAAGGCAGGGAGGAACTATGGCTACACCTTC; CDR3aa: CASSLAKAGRNYGYTF
v_gene: TRBV7-9; d_gene: .; len: 16; abundance: .; j_gene: TRBJ2-2; CDR3nt: TGTGCCAGCAGTCATGGCCAGATCGATAGCCTGAGAGAGCTGTTTTTT; CDR3aa: CASSHGQIDSLRELFF
v_gene: TRBV7-3; d_gene: .; len: 15; abundance: .; j_gene: TRBJ1-1; CDR3nt: TGTGCCAGCAGCCAAGGGGATGCAAGGGCAGCTGAAGCTTTCTTT; CDR3aa: CASSQGDARAAEAFF
v_gene: TRBV7-2; d_gene: TRBD1; len: 15; abundance: .; j_gene: TRBJ1-1; CDR3nt: TGTGCCAGCAGCTTAGTGTTAGGGGGCCCACTCCAAGCTTTCTTT; CDR3aa: CASSLVLGGPLQAFF
v_gene: TRBV28; d_gene: TRBD1; len: 16; abundance: .; j_gene: TRBJ1-4; CDR3nt: TGTGCCAGCAGATATAGACCGGGACAGGTGGCAGAAAAACTGTTTTTT; CDR3aa: CASRYRPGQVAEKLFF
v_gene: TRBV24-1; d_gene: .; len: 13; abundance: .; j_gene: TRBJ2-5; CDR3nt: TGTGCCACCAGGGACGGGGGACAAGAGACCCAGTACTTC; CDR3aa: CATRDGGQETQYF
v_gene: TRBV9; d_gene: .; len: 12; abundance: .; j_gene: TRBJ1-1; CDR3nt: TGTGCCAGCAGCCGTAGCGGTGCTGAAGCTTTCTTT; CDR3aa: CASSRSGAEAFF
v_gene: TRBV5-1; d_gene: TRBD2; len: 15; abundance: .; j_gene: TRBJ2-7; CDR3nt: TGCGCCAGCAGCCCCTTTGGACTAGCGGGGGGGGAGCAGTACTTC; CDR3aa: CASSPFGLAGGEQYF
v_gene: TRBV10-3; d_gene: .; len: 13; abundance: .; j_gene: TRBJ1-1; CDR3nt: TGTGCCATCAGTGATTACAGAGACACTGAAGCTTTCTTT; CDR3aa: CAISDYRDTEAFF
v_gene: TRBV3-1/TRBV3-2; d_gene: TRBD1; len: 14; abundance: .; j_gene: TRBJ2-1; CDR3nt: TGTGCCAGGAACACAGGGGAGCCCTACAATGAGCAGTTCTTC; CDR3aa: CARNTGEPYNEQFF
v_gene: TRBV19; d_gene: .; len: 16; abundance: .; j_gene: TRBJ2-6; CDR3nt: TGTGCCAGTACCACCGACAGTGACTCTGGGGCCAACGTCCTGACTTTC; CDR3aa: CASTTDSDSGANVLTF